In its sample, the clone carrying this TCR beta chain was seen a few times. The data stem from a study of radiotherapy plus CTLA-4 blockade in lung cancer. At the level of the study: Objective responses were documented in around a sixth of patients, with disease control in about 28%.

The data were produced by immunoSEQ multiplex PCR, yet TCRdb's version contains in-frame clones alone and is incomplete. The data hold 90,000 to 100,000 clones, with around 79% observed a single time. Germline CDR1 reads SGHTA; CDR2 reads FQGNSA. This CDR3 is built from 14 residues. The V end lost 3 bases, the J end lost 2 bases, and 9 bases lay between the germline ends. The TCR sequence derives from a human donor with non-small cell lung cancer who had a partial response to radiotherapy plus ipilimumab. Some clones in this sample may be carry-over from other donors' samples. The sequences come from peripheral blood, collected from a patient treated with radiotherapy plus ipilimumab. The chain links TRBV7-2 to TRBJ2-3, with D tentatively TRBD2 (6 bases). Here the CDR3 reads CASSLASVTDTQYF. The CDR3 DNA follows: TGTGCCAGCAGCTTGGCTAGCGTCACAGATACGCAGTATTTT. Using reference TRBV7-2 and TRBJ2-3 for the parts outside the CDR3, the full variable domain is GAGVSQSPSNKVTEKGKDVELRCDPISGHTALYWYRQSLGQGLEFLIYFQGNSAPDKSGLPSDRFSAERTGGSVSTLTIQRTQQEDSAVYLCASSLASVTDTQYFGPGTRLTVL.